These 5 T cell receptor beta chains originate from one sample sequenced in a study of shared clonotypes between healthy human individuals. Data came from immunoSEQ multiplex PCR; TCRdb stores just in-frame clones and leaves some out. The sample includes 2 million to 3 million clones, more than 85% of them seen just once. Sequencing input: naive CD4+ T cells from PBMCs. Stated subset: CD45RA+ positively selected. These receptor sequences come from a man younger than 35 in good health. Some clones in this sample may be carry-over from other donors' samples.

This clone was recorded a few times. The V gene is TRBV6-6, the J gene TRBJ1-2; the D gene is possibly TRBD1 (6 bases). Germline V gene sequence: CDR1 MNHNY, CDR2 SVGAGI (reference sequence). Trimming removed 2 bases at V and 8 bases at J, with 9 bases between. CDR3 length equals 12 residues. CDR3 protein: CASSYPGDGYTF. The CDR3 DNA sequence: TGTGCCAGCAGTTACCCAGGGGACGGCTACACCTTC.

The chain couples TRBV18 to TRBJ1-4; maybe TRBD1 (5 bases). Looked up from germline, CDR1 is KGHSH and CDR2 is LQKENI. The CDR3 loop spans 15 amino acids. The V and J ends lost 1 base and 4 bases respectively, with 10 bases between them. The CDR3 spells CASSPQTGDNEKLFF. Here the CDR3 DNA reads TGTGCCAGCTCACCACAAACAGGAGATAATGAAAAACTGTTTTTT.

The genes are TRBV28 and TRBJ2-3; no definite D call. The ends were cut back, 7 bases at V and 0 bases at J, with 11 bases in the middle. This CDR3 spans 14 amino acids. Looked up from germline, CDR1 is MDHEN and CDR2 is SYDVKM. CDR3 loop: CASKKSRSTDTQYF. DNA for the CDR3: TGTGCCAGCAAGAAGAGCCGGAGCACAGATACGCAGTATTTT.

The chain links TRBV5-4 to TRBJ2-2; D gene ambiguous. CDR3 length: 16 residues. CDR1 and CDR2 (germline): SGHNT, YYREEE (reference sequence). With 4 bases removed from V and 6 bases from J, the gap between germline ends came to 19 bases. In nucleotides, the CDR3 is TGTGCCAGCAGCCAACCCGCGGTACCACCGTCCGGGGAGCTGTTTTTT. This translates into CASSQPAVPPSGELFF.

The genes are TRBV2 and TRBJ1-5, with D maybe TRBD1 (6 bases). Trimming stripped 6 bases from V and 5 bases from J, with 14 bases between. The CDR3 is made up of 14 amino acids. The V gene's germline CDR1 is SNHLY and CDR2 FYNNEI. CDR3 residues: CASSGGGPDQPQHF. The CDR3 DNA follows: TGTGCCAGCAGCGGAGGGGGACCCGATCAGCCCCAGCATTTT. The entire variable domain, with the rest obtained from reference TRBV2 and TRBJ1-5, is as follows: EPEVTQTPSHQVTQMGQEVILRCVPISNHLYFYWYRQILGQKVEFLVSFYNNEISEKSEIFDDQFSVERPDGSNFTLKIRSTKLEDSAMYFCASSGGGPDQPQHFGDGTRLSIL.